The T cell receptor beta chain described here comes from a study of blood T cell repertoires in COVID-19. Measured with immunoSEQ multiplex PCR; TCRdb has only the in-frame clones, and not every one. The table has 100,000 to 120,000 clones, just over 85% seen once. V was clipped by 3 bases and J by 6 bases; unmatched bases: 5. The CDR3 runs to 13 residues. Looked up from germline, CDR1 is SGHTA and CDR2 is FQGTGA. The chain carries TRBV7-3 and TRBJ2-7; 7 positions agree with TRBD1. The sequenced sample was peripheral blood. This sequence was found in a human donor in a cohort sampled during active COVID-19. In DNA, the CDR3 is TGTGCCAGCAGCTTGGAGAGGGGGCGCGAGCAGTACTTC. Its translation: CASSLERGREQYF.